This TCR beta chain was obtained from a study of blood T cells in healthy people across ages. Study-level points and caveats: Roughly linear declines in TCR beta diversity per million T cells occurred with age. Whereas aged donors had fewer naive CD4+ cells, long-lived donors had more of them and higher diversity.

This CDR3 spans 13 amino acids. Deletions cut 1 base from V and 5 bases from J, with 8 bases between. The V gene's germline CDR1 is MGHRA and CDR2 YSYEKL. To note about this clonotype: Its specificity is not known.

A second roughly 6 to 11 cycle PCR used barcoded and J-beta primers. Each of the cDNA molecules was tagged by a template-switch adaptor with 12 random nucleotides. TCRdb reanalysed the 5' RACE reads using MiXCR and keeps one entry per CDR3 protein. Among roughly 1,500,000 distinct CDR3 sequences listed, roughly 45% were seen once. The clonotype comes from a woman between 18 and 30 years old in good health. This rearrangement joins TRBV4-1 to TRBJ1-1, with D unclear. The specimen was blood. This CDR3 is CASSQVAGTEAFF. The CDR3 DNA reads TGCGCCAGCAGCCAAGTTGCGGGGACTGAAGCTTTCTTT.